A single sample is the source of the 21 T cell receptor beta chains below, sequenced in a study of brain T cells in children with intractable seizures. Here immunoSEQ multiplex PCR was the method, and the copy in TCRdb shows in-frame clones only, minus some. The sample shows 88,000 or so clones, roughly 89% of them seen only once. The source material was peripheral blood, sampled at surgery. These receptors all stem from a girl aged 2-10 years with Rasmussen encephalitis and intractable seizures.

This chain connects TRBV27 to TRBJ1-2, with D hard to call. Germline V gene sequence: CDR1 MNHEY, CDR2 SMNVEV (reference sequence). This CDR3 has 15 residues. V was shortened by 3 bases and J by 4 bases, with 15 bases between the two germline ends. The CDR3 reads CASSFLPPQIYGYTF. The CDR3 bases are TGTGCCAGCAGTTTTCTTCCTCCTCAGATCTATGGCTACACCTTC.

The chain uses TRBV18 and TRBJ2-1; D gene uncertain. The CDR3 is 18 residues long. Trimming stripped 2 bases from V and 8 bases from J, with 25 bases between. Looked up from germline, CDR1 is KGHSH and CDR2 is LQKENI. The chain's CDR3 is CASSPSSQLALHFDEQFF. The DNA of the CDR3 is TGTGCCAGCTCACCATCGTCGCAGCTGGCCCTTCACTTCGATGAGCAGTTCTTC.

The chain is built from TRBV9 and TRBJ2-7, with D perhaps being TRBD1 or TRBD2 (5 bases each). V was pared by 1 base and J by 2 bases, with 16 bases between. This CDR3 spans 16 amino acids. The germline V gene encodes CDR1 SGDLS and CDR2 YYNGEE. This CDR3 is CASSVRGDLGTYEQYF. The CDR3 nucleotides are TGTGCCAGCAGCGTAAGAGGGGACCTTGGGACCTACGAGCAGTACTTC.

The chain uses TRBV9 and TRBJ2-1, with TRBD2 matching 10 bases. Germline CDR1 reads SGDLS; CDR2 reads YYNGEE. This CDR3 region has 15 residues. The trim removed 6 bases at V and 6 bases at J, leaving 9 bases unmatched. CDR3 protein: CASNPLAGDFNEQFF. The CDR3 DNA sequence: TGTGCCAGCAACCCCCTAGCGGGAGACTTCAATGAGCAGTTCTTC. The full variable domain, its missing parts supplied by reference TRBV9 and TRBJ2-1, is DSGVTQTPKHLITATGQRVTLRCSPRSGDLSVYWYQQSLDQGLQFLIQYYNGEERAKGNILERFSAQQFPDLHSELNLSSLELGDSALYFCASNPLAGDFNEQFFGPGTRLTVL.

This chain connects TRBV28 to TRBJ1-6; D may be TRBD1 (6 bases). CDR3 length equals 16 residues. Germline assignment: CDR1 MDHEN and CDR2 SYDVKM. V was cut by 2 bases and J by 5 bases, with 13 bases left in between. CDR3 sequence reads: CASSLATGYHNSPLHF. As DNA, the CDR3 is TGTGCCAGCAGTTTAGCTACAGGGTACCATAATTCACCCCTCCACTTT. Together with reference TRBV28 and TRBJ1-6, the CDR3 gives the full variable domain: DVKVTQSSRYLVKRTGEKVFLECVQDMDHENMFWYRQDPGLGLRLIYFSYDVKMKEKGDIPEGYSVSREKKERFSLILESASTNQTSMYLCASSLATGYHNSPLHFGNGTRLTVT.

The gene calls are TRBV6-5 and TRBJ1-2; 7 bases fit TRBD1. The germline V gene encodes CDR1 MNHEY and CDR2 SVGAGI. With 6 bases clipped from V and 8 bases from J, the junction kept 12 bases outside the gene matches. This CDR3 region has 14 residues. The CDR3 sequence: CASSGTGESSGYTF. The DNA for the CDR3 is TGTGCCAGCAGCGGCACAGGGGAATCATCCGGCTACACCTTC.

CDR3 nucleotide sequence: TGTGCCAGCAGGGGCAGGGGTGATCAGCCCCAGCATTTT. It specifies CASRGRGDQPQHF. The chain is built from TRBV12-3 or TRBV12-4 and TRBJ1-5; D might be TRBD1 (6 bases). The V end was cut by 6 bases, the J end by 5 bases, with 11 bases between. This CDR3 contains 13 residues.

The chain joins TRBV6-1 to TRBJ1-5; 10 bases line up with TRBD1. This CDR3 comprises 18 residues. V lost 2 bases to trimming and J lost 0 bases; unmatched junction nucleotides: 7. Germline V CDR1 and CDR2: MNHNS, SASEGT. CDR3 nucleotides: TGTGCCAGCAGTGAATCGGGACAGGGGAGAAGTAGCAATCAGCCCCAGCATTTT. It is translated as CASSESGQGRSSNQPQHF.

J is TRBJ2-2 and V is TRBV10-2, with TRBD2 matching 13 bases. CDR1 WSHSY and CDR2 SAAADI come from the germline V gene. The ends lost 6 bases at V and 4 bases at J; junction bases unmatched: 8. The CDR3 extends over 17 amino acids. The CDR3 DNA follows: TGCGCCAGCAGCCTAACTAGCGGGAGGGCACGCACCGGGGAGCTGTTTTTT. It yields the protein CASSLTSGRARTGELFF.

This chain uses TRBV7-2 with TRBJ1-3, with 7 positions matching TRBD1. The length of the CDR3 is 14 residues. From germline, CDR1 is SGHTA and CDR2 FQGNSA. V lost 7 bases to trimming and J lost 1 base; unmatched junction nucleotides: 4. CDR3 protein: CASNRGSSGNTIYF. The CDR3 DNA follows: TGTGCCAGCAACAGGGGATCATCTGGAAACACCATATATTTT.

This chain links TRBV18 with TRBJ1-5; D not certain. V dropped 3 bases and J dropped 5 bases, with 11 bases sitting between them. Germline assignment: CDR1 KGHSH and CDR2 LQKENI. The CDR3 consists of 14 residues. The CDR3 nucleotides are TGTGCCAGCTCACCTAAGGCTGCGGATCAGCCCCAGCATTTT. This encodes CASSPKAADQPQHF. Full variable domain (remainder filled in from reference TRBV18 and TRBJ1-5): NAGVMQNPRHLVRRRGQEARLRCSPMKGHSHVYWYRQLPEEGLKFMVYLQKENIIDESGMPKERFSAEFPKEGPSILRIQQVVRGDSAAYFCASSPKAADQPQHFGDGTRLSIL.

V gene TRBV6-6 combines with J gene TRBJ1-5; 9 positions match TRBD1. V dropped 2 bases and J dropped 6; count of bases not matched to a gene: 5. The germline gives CDR1 MNHNY, CDR2 SVGAGI (reference sequence). The CDR3 has 15 amino acids. The CDR3 nucleotides read TGTGCCAGCAGTTACACGGGACAGGGAGGTCAGCCCCAGCATTTT. It encodes CASSYTGQGGQPQHF.

This chain links TRBV19 with TRBJ2-7, with unresolved D. The CDR3 runs 14 residues. Between the trimmed V and J ends, which lost 3 bases and 3 bases, there was a span of 12 bases. Germline CDR1 LNHDA, CDR2 SQIVND (reference sequence). In nucleotides, the CDR3 is TGTGCCAGTAGTATGGTTAGCTGGGACTACGAGCAGTACTTC. Translating it yields CASSMVSWDYEQYF.

J is TRBJ1-5 and V is TRBV2; D unresolved. The V end was cut by 0 bases, the J end by 2 bases, with 5 bases between. The CDR3 totals 14 residues. Germline lookup yields CDR1 SNHLY and CDR2 FYNNEI. The CDR3 loop reads CASSEASRNQPQHF. The CDR3 DNA reads TGTGCCAGCAGTGAAGCCAGCCGCAATCAGCCCCAGCATTTT. The variable domain in full, completed from reference TRBV2 and TRBJ1-5, reads EPEVTQTPSHQVTQMGQEVILRCVPISNHLYFYWYRQILGQKVEFLVSFYNNEISEKSEIFDDQFSVERPDGSNFTLKIRSTKLEDSAMYFCASSEASRNQPQHFGDGTRLSIL.

The count of this clone is one. The chain carries TRBV2 and TRBJ2-7; possibly TRBD1 for D (5 bases). V lost 0 bases and J lost 5, with 17 bases in between. Germline assignment: CDR1 SNHLY and CDR2 FYNNEI. The CDR3 consists of 16 residues. The CDR3 spells CASSEALLDLGDEQYF. The CDR3 coding sequence is TGTGCCAGCAGTGAAGCGCTTCTGGATCTAGGGGACGAGCAGTACTTC.

This sequence joins TRBV18 and TRBJ2-1, with TRBD2 identical over 13 bases. The ends lost 6 bases at V and 6 bases at J; junction bases unmatched: 5. This CDR3 spans 15 amino acids. Germline-derived CDR1 and CDR2 are KGHSH and LQKENI. The CDR3 loop is CASSRTSGRTNEQFF. The DNA for the CDR3 is TGTGCCAGCTCGAGGACTAGCGGGAGAACCAATGAGCAGTTCTTC.

The chain couples TRBV6-1 to TRBJ1-2, with D perhaps matching TRBD1 (6 bases). V lost 0 bases and J lost 3, with 14 bases in between. This CDR3 spans 16 amino acids. Germline V gene sequence: CDR1 MNHNS, CDR2 SASEGT. The CDR3 bases are TGTGCCAGCAGTGAAGCCTGGGGGGGGGCCGACTATGGCTACACCTTC. It yields the protein CASSEAWGGADYGYTF.

V usage is TRBV19 and J usage is TRBJ1-1, with D hard to call. Germline CDR1 LNHDA, CDR2 SQIVND (reference sequence). The V end lost 7 bases, the J end lost 1 base, and 4 bases lay between the germline ends. CDR3 length equals 11 residues. CDR3 region: CASKRNTEAFF. CDR3 DNA sequence: TGTGCCAGTAAAAGGAACACTGAAGCTTTCTTT.

This chain uses TRBV7-9 with TRBJ1-4; TRBD1 matches 9 bases. Germline V lookup: CDR1 SEHNR, CDR2 FQNEAQ (reference sequence). V shed 5 bases, J shed 4 bases, and the junction held 2 bases outside the gene matches. This CDR3 has 14 residues. The CDR3 is CASSTGQGNEKLFF. CDR3 coding DNA: TGTGCCAGCAGCACGGGACAGGGTAATGAAAAACTGTTTTTT.

The chain employs TRBV29-1 and TRBJ1-2; no clear D. Germline CDR1 and CDR2: SQVTM and ANQGSEA. The V gene lost 4 bases and the J gene lost 4 bases, with 16 bases spanning the gap. This CDR3 region has 14 residues. The CDR3 loop is CSVAESPLTYGYTF. For the CDR3, the DNA is TGCAGCGTTGCTGAATCGCCCTTAACCTATGGCTACACCTTC.

V and J are TRBV27 and TRBJ1-3, with 7 bases matching TRBD1. Germline V gene data show CDR1 as MNHEY and CDR2 as SMNVEV (reference sequence). CDR3 length: 16 amino acids. The V gene end was trimmed by 5 bases and the J gene end by 0 bases; junction bases not matched to a gene: 7. The CDR3 reads CASSPSDRNSGNTIYF. The CDR3, as DNA: TGTGCCAGCAGTCCCTCGGACAGGAACTCTGGAAACACCATATATTTT.